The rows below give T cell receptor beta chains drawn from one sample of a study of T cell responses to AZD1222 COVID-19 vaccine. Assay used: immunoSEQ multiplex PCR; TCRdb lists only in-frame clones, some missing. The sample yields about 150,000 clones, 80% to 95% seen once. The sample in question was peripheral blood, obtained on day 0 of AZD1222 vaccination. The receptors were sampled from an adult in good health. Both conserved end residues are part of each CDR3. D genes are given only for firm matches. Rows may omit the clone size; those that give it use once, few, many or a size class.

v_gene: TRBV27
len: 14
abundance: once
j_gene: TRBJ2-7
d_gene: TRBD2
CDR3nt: TGTGCCAGCAGTTTAAAGGGGAGGGAGTACGAGCAGTACTTC
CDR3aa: CASSLKGREYEQYF

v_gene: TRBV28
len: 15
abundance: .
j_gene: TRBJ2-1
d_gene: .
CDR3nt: TGTGCCAGCAGTCCACAGTCCGCAGGGAACAATGAGCAGTTCTTC
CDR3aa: CASSPQSAGNNEQFF

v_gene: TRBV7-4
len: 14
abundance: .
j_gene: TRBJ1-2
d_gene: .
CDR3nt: TGTGCCCTTCTCCCACAGGTCCTGTGGGCTGGCTACACCTTC
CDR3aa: CALLPQVLWAGYTF

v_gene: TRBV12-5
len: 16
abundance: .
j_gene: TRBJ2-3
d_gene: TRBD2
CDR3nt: TGTGCTAGTGGTACCGGACTAGCGGGAGGGGGGGATACGCAGTATTTT
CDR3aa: CASGTGLAGGGDTQYF

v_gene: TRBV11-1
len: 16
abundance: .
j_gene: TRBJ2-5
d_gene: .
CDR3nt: TGTGCCAGCAGCCATAGACAGGTGAAAAACCAAGAGACCCAGTACTTC
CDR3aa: CASSHRQVKNQETQYF

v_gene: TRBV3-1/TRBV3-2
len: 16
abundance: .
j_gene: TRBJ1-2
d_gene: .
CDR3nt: TGTGCCAGCAGCCAAGCACCAGGGTTAATAGCTCAGGGCTACACCTTC
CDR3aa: CASSQAPGLIAQGYTF

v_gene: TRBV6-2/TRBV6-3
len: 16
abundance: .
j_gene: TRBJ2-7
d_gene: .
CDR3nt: TGTGCCAGCAGTTACTGGTTTCGGACAGACAGATACGAGCAGTACTTC
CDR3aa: CASSYWFRTDRYEQYF

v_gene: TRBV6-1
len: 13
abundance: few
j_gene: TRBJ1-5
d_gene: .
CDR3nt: TGTGCCAGCAGTGAAACGGGTAATCAGCCCCAGCATTTT
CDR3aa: CASSETGNQPQHF

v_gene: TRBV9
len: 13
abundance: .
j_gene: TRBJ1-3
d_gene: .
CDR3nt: TGTGCCAGCAGCGATAGCTCTGGAAACACCATATATTTT
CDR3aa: CASSDSSGNTIYF

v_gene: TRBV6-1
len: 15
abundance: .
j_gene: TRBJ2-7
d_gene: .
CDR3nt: TGTGCCAGCAGTGAGCAGAGGGCGGGTCTCTACGAGCAGTACTTC
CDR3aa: CASSEQRAGLYEQYF

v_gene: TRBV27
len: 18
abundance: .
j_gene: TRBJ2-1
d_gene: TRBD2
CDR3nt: TGTGCCAGCAGTTTATTGACTAGCGGGAGGACCCCGTACAATGAGCAGTTCTTC
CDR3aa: CASSLLTSGRTPYNEQFF

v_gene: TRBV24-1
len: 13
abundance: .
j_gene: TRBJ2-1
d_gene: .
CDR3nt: TGTGCCACCAGTGACCTGGACGGGGATGAGCAGTTCTTC
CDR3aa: CATSDLDGDEQFF

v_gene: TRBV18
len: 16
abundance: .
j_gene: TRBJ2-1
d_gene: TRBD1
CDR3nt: TGTGCCAGCTCACCACTATCGGACAGGGTCATGAGTGAGCAGTTCTTC
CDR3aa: CASSPLSDRVMSEQFF

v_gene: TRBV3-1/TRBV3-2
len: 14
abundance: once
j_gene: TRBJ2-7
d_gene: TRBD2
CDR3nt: TGTGCCAGCAGCCAAAGCGGGAACTCCTACGAGCAGTACTTC
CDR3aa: CASSQSGNSYEQYF

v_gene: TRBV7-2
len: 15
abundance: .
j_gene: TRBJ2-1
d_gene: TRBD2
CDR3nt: TGTGCCAGCAGCTTAGACGGGAGGTTCAACAATGAGCAGTTCTTC
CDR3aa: CASSLDGRFNNEQFF

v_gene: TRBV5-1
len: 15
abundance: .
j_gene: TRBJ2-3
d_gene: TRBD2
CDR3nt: TGCGCCAGCAGCCCGGGACTAGCGGGAAGAGATACGCAGTATTTT
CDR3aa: CASSPGLAGRDTQYF

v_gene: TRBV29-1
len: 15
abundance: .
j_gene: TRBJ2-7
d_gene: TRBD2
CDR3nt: TGCAGCGTTGTGGGGACTAGCGGGAGGGCCAACGAGCAGTACTTC
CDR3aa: CSVVGTSGRANEQYF

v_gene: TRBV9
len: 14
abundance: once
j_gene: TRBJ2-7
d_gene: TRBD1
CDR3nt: TGTGCCAGCAGCCCAGGGACAGTTTCCTACGAGCAGTACTTC
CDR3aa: CASSPGTVSYEQYF

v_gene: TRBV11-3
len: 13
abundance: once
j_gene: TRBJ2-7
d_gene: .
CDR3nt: TGTGCCAGCAGCTTAGACGTGGGGAGGGAGCAGTACTTC
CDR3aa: CASSLDVGREQYF

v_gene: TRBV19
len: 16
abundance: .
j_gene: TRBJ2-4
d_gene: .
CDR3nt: TGTGCCAGTAGCCGCTTGGCAGGGTTTGACAAAAACATTCAGTACTTC
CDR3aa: CASSRLAGFDKNIQYF

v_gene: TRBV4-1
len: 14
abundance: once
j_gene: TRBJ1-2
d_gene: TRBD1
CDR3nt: TGCGCCAGCAGCCCGGCAGGGGGCCGGCGTGGCTACACCTTC
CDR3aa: CASSPAGGRRGYTF

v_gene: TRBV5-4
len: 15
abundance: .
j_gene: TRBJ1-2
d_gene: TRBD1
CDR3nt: TGTGCCAGCAGCTTGGGTCGGGGGACAGGGGTCGAGGACACCTTC
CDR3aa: CASSLGRGTGVEDTF

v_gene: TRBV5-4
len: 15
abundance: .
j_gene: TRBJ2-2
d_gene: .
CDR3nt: TGTGCCAGCAGCCAACCCTTAGGCGGAACCGGGGAGCTGTTTTTT
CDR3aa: CASSQPLGGTGELFF

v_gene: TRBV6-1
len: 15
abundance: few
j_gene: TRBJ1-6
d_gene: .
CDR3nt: TGTGCCAGCAGTGAAGTAGGGGGAACTTGGTCACCCCTCCACTTT
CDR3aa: CASSEVGGTWSPLHF

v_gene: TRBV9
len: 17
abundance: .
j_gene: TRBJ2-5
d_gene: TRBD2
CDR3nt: TGTGCCAGCAGCGTAGGGACTAGCGGGGGCCTCCAAGAGACCCAGTACTTC
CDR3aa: CASSVGTSGGLQETQYF

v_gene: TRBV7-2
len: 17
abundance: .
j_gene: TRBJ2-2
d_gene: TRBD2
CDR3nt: TGTGCCAGCAGCTTATTGATAGCGGGAGGGCCTGGCGGGGAGCTGTTTTTT
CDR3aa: CASSLLIAGGPGGELFF

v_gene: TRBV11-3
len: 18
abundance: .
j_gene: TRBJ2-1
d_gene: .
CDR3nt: TGTGCCAGCAGCCCACGTAGGGGGGGGGCCGGCTCCTACAATGAGCAGTTCTTC
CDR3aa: CASSPRRGGAGSYNEQFF

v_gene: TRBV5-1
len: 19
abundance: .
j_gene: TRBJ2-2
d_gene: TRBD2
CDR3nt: TGCGCCAGCAGCCTAATCTCCGGGACTAGCGGGACAAACACCGGGGAGCTGTTTTTT
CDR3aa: CASSLISGTSGTNTGELFF

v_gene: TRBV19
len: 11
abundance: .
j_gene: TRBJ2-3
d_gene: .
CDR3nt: TGTGCCAGCACCGACCGAGATACGCAGTATTTT
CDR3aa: CASTDRDTQYF

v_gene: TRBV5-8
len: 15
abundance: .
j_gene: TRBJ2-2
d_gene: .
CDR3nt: TGTGCCAGCAGCTTGGAGGGAGTGGGCACCGGGGAGCTGTTTTTT
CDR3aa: CASSLEGVGTGELFF

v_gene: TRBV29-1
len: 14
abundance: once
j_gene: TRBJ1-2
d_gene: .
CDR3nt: TGCAGCGTTGATCACGATCCGGGTAATTATGGCTACACCTTC
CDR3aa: CSVDHDPGNYGYTF

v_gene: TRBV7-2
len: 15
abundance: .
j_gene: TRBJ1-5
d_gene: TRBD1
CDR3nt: TGTGCCAGCAGCGCGACAGGGAGCGACAATCAGCCCCAGCATTTT
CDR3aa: CASSATGSDNQPQHF

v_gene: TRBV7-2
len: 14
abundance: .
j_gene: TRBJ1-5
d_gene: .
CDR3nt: TGTGCCAGCAGCCTCGCCAGTGGGGGGCAGCCCCAGCATTTT
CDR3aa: CASSLASGGQPQHF

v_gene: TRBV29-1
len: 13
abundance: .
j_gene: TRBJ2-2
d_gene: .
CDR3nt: TGCAGCGTTGTAGTCGGGAGCACCGGGGAGCTGTTTTTT
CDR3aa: CSVVVGSTGELFF

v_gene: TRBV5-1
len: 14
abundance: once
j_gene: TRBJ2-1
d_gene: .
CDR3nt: TGCGCCAGCAGCTTGGGGGACCAAGGGACTGCCCAGTTCTTC
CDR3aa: CASSLGDQGTAQFF

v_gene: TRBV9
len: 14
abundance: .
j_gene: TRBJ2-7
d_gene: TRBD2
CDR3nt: TGTGCCAGCAGCCCGAGTTGGGGGGGCTACGAGCAGTACTTC
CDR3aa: CASSPSWGGYEQYF

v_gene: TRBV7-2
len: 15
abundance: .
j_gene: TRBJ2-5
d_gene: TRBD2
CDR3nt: TGTGCCAGCAGCCCCGATAGCGGGAGTGGGGAGACCCAGTACTTC
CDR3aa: CASSPDSGSGETQYF

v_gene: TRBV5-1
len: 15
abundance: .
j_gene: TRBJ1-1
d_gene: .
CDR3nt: TGCGCCAGCAGCTTGGAGGCAGGAGTCAACACTGAAGCTTTCTTT
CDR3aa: CASSLEAGVNTEAFF

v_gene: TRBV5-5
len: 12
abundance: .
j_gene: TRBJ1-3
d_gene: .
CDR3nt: TGTGCCAGCAGCGCGTGGGGAAACACCATATATTTT
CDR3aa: CASSAWGNTIYF

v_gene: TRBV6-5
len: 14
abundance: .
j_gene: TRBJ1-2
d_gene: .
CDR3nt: TGTGATATTTTGCACCCGACGTCACTTTATGGCTACACCTTC
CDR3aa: CDILHPTSLYGYTF

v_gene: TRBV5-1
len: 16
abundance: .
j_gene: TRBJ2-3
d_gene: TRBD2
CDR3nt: TGCGCCAGCAGCTTGGGCGGCGGGAGGGCCTTAGATACGCAGTATTTT
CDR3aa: CASSLGGGRALDTQYF

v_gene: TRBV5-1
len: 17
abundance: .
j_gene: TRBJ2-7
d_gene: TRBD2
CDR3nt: TGCGCCAGCAGCTTGGCTGGGTTCGGGGGGAGCTCCTACGAGCAGTACTTC
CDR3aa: CASSLAGFGGSSYEQYF

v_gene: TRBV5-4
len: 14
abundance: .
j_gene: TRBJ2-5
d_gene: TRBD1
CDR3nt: TGTGCCAGCGGCCCTGGGACAGGCCAAGAGACCCAGTACTTC
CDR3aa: CASGPGTGQETQYF

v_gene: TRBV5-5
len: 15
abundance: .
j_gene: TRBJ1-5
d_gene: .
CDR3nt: TGTGCCAGCAGCTTGGCCGTGGGGGTTGCTCAGCCCCAGCATTTT
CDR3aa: CASSLAVGVAQPQHF

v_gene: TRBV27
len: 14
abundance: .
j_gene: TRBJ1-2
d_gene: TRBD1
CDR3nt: TGTGCCAGCAGTACCGGGACAGGGTACCATGGCTACACCTTC
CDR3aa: CASSTGTGYHGYTF